This TCR beta chain is from a study of cytomegalovirus exposure and HLA in healthy donors. This CDR3 spans 14 amino acids. Trimming took 3 bases from V and 7 from J; bases not matched to a gene: 5. CDR1 and CDR2 from the germline V gene are GTSNPN and SVGIG (reference sequence). Overall study findings and caveats: High sensitivity and specificity were reportedly achieved when the classifier diagnosed cytomegalovirus status.

As regards this clone: Its matching antigen is unknown.

Both 60 Vbeta primers and 13 Jbeta primers went into the PCR. TCRdb keeps only in-frame clones here, not all; method: immunoSEQ multiplex PCR. This sample has tens of thousands of clones, with roughly 76% found just once. The material sequenced was PBMCs. This sequence originates from a man between 18 and 35 years old in good health and CMV-seronegative. The J gene is TRBJ1-4, the V gene TRBV30; 10 bases are a match to TRBD1. The CDR3: CAWRTGTGAEKLFF. For the CDR3, the DNA is TGTGCCTGGAGAACGGGGACAGGGGCTGAAAAACTGTTTTTT.